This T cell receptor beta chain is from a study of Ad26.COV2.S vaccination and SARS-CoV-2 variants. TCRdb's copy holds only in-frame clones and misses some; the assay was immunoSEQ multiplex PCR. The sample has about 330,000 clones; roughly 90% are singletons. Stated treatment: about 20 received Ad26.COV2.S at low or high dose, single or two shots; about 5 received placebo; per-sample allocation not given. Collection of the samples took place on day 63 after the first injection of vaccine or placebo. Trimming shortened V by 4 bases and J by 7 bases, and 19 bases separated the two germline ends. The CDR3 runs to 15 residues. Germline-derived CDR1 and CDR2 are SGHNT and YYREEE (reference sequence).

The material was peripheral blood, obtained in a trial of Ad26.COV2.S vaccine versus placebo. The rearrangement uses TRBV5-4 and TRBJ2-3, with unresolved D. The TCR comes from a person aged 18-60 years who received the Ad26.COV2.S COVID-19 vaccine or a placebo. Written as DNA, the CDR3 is TGTGCCAGCAGCCCTTCTTTATCGAGAGCCCATACGCAGTATTTT. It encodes CASSPSLSRAHTQYF. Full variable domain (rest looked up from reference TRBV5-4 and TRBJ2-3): ETGVTQSPTHLIKTRGQQVTLRCSSQSGHNTVSWYQQALGQGPQFIFQYYREEENGRGNFPPRFSGLQFPNYSSELNVNALELDDSALYLCASSPSLSRAHTQYFGPGTRLTVL.